The sequence of this T cell receptor beta chain was determined in a study of blood T cells in healthy people across ages (dated by TCRdb to 2013 to 2016). For the wider study: Template switching captured roughly one uniquely barcoded TCR beta cDNA molecule per two T cells in model experiments. The study measured age-related changes in TCR beta repertoire diversity using deep sequencing normalized with unique cDNA molecular identifiers. Donors were grouped into four age groups: young (average roughly 16 years), middle-aged (around 39), aged (around 60) and long-lived (roughly 80). To avoid experimental bias, donors of different ages were distributed randomly across sequencing lanes. Two additional independent replicas of 1 million unique cDNA reads from the same blood draw were analyzed for two donors (one aged 18 to 30 and one aged 80 or older). Points the paper makes about the study in general: Conclusive comparison of naive and antigen-experienced compartments was prevented by the profiling of bulk unsorted PBMCs. Compared with the aged group, the long-lived group had more naive CD4+ T cells, fewer expanded clones and increased TCR diversity, suggesting age selection. The CMV infection status of donors was not known, potentially confounding age-related changes in expanded clonotypes. Observed TCR beta diversity correlated strongly with the percentage of naive T cells measured by flow cytometry. Observed TCR beta diversity per million T cells fell roughly linearly with age, and a significant reduction was already apparent by age about 43. Estimates of total diversity from one million sequenced T cells were regarded as lower bounds and underestimates.

V sheds 7 bases and J sheds 0 bases, leaving 12 bases between their ends. According to the germline V gene, CDR1 reads MNHEY and CDR2 reads SVGEGT. Spanning cysteine to phenylalanine, the CDR3 consists of 14 amino acids. Only the CDR3 part of the read is kept: 42 bases, read in frame from the first base. With respect to this clonotype: Its specific antigen is unknown. No base quality information exists; no much larger clone differs at one position.

The donors were roughly 38 Caucasian individuals from Russia, aged roughly 6 to 100 years, who were systemically healthy. About 10 milliliters of peripheral blood were collected from each donor into EDTA-treated Vacutainer tubes. Ficoll-Paque density-gradient centrifugation was used to isolate PBMCs, with at least 6.5 million obtained per sample. Total RNA was extracted from PBMCs with Trizol reagent, with at least 6 micrograms obtained per sample. Naive CD45RAhigh/CD27high T cell percentages were measured by flow cytometry on a PBMC aliquot from every donor. Library preparation used 5' RACE. Sequencing took place on an Illumina HiSeq 2500. A second PCR of about 6 to 11 cycles was performed with a sample-barcoded 5' primer and a J-beta primer mix. A template-switch 5' adaptor carrying 12 random nucleotides introduced a unique molecular identifier onto each TCR beta cDNA molecule. At least 3 million CDR3-containing paired-end reads were obtained from each sample. The Mint cDNA synthesis kit, primed by a TRBC-specific oligonucleotide, was used to synthesize first-strand cDNA from all RNA. Following uracil-DNA glycosylase treatment, all cDNA underwent a first 18-cycle PCR with the universal primers M1SS and BC2_uni_R. In the source study's methods: For normalization, 1 million high-quality reads, each with a distinct molecular identifier, were randomly selected from each sample. Instead of being binned into consensus sequences, reads with shared molecular identifiers were discarded. MiTCR, with a Q25 quality threshold and the strictest error-elimination algorithm, was used for CDR3 identification, clonotype clustering and error correction. A nonparametric unseen species model with Euler transformation was used to estimate lower-bound total TCR beta diversity. TCRdb cleaned the public reads at Q25 with fastp, built clones with MiXCR and kept in-frame beta chains. CDR3 protein duplicates are merged, each entry listing the most common genes and DNA. Here the V and J calls rest on TCRdb's processing, not on the authors' analysis. In this sample the table shows under 950,000 distinct CDR3 sequences, about 20% of which occur a single time. Clones ranked in the top ten supply around 22% of the sample.

The TCR comes from a man between 65 and 80 years old in good health. The source material was blood. This chain is built from TRBV6-2 or TRBV6-3 and TRBJ2-5; TRBD2 is possibly the D segment (6 matching bases). The sequenced DNA is TGTGCCAGCAATAGGAGGGCGGACCAAGAGACCCAGTACTTC. This yields the protein CASNRRADQETQYF.